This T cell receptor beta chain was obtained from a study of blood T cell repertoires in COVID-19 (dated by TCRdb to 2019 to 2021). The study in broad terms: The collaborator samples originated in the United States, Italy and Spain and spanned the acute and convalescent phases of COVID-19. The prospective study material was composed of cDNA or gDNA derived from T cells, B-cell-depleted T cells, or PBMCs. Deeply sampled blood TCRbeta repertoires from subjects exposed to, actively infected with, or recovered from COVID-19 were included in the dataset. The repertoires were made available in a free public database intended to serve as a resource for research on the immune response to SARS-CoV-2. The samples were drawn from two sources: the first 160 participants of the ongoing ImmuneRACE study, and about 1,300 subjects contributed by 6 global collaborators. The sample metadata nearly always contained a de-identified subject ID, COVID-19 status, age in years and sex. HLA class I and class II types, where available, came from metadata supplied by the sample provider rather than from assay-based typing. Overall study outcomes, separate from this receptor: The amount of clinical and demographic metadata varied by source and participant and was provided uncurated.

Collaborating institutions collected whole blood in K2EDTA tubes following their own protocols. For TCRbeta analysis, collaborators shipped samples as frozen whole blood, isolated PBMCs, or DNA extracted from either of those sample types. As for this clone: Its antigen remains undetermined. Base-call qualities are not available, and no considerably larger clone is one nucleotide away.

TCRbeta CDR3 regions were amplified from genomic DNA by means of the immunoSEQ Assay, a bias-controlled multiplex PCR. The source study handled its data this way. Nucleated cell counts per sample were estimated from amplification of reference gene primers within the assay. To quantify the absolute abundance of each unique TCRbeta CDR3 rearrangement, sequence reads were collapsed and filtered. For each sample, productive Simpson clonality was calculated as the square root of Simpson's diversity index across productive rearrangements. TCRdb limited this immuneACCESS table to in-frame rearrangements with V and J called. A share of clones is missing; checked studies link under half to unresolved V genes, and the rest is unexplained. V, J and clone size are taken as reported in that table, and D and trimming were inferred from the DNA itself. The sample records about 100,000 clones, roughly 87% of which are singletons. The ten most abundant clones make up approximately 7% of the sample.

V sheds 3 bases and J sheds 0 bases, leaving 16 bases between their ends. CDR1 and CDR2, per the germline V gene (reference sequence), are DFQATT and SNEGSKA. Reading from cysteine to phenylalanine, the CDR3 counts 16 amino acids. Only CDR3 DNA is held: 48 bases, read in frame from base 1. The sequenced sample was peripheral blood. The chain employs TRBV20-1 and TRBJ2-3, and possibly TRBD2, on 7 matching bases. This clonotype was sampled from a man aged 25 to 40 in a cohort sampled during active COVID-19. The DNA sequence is TGCAGTGCTAGTCGCGGGGGCGGTACTAGCACAGATACGCAGTATTTT. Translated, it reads CSASRGGGTSTDTQYF.